The 11 T cell receptor beta chains presented below share a single source sample, sequenced in a study of shared clonotypes between healthy human individuals. The method was immunoSEQ multiplex PCR; TCRdb's version includes in-frame clones alone and lacks a portion of them. The sample has about 2,200,000 clones; 93% are singletons. Naive CD8 isolation took CD45RO-negative cells positively selected for CCR7 and excluded terminally differentiated effector memory CD45RA+ cells. The sequencing input was naive CD8+ T cells from PBMCs. Receptors were obtained from a man between 18 and 29 years old in good health. Some clones in this sample may be carry-over from other donors' samples.

The chain links TRBV25-1 to TRBJ2-4; 9 bases line up with TRBD1. Germline CDR1 is MGHDK and CDR2 is SYGVNS. The CDR3 has 13 amino acids. Trimming at V came to 7 bases and at J to 7 bases, leaving 5 bases not matched to a gene. The DNA of the CDR3 is TGTGCCAGCATTTCGGGACAGGGCAACATTCAGTACTTC. This encodes CASISGQGNIQYF.

The chain recombines TRBV7-9 with TRBJ1-4; TRBD1 is a possible D gene (6 bases). The germline V gene has CDR1 SEHNR and CDR2 FQNEAQ (reference sequence). This CDR3 has 15 residues. Trimming cost V 4 bases and J 5 bases, with 14 bases left between them. Here the CDR3 reads CASSSSGASNEKLFF. The CDR3 DNA reads TGTGCCAGCAGCTCGTCAGGGGCATCGAATGAAAAACTGTTTTTT.

J is TRBJ2-7 and V is TRBV11-2; 10 bases map to TRBD1. The CDR3 has 16 amino acids. Germline V CDR1 and CDR2: SGHAT, FQNNGV. V lost 7 bases, J lost 5 bases, and 14 bases stayed unmatched. CDR3 loop: CASTVNPGQGHHEQYF. The CDR3 DNA reads as TGTGCCAGCACCGTAAATCCGGGACAGGGGCACCACGAGCAGTACTTC.

The chain recombines TRBV28 with TRBJ1-1, with D hard to call. Trimming took off 2 bases at V and 0 bases at J, with 10 bases between the two ends. Germline CDR1 is MDHEN and CDR2 is SYDVKM. The length of the CDR3 is 15 residues. The CDR3: CASSLPRGMNTEAFF. CDR3 DNA sequence: TGTGCCAGCAGTTTACCCCGAGGAATGAACACTGAAGCTTTCTTT.

The rearrangement uses TRBV9 and TRBJ2-1; 12 bases fit TRBD2. From germline, CDR1 is SGDLS and CDR2 YYNGEE. The junction had 2 bases not matched to a gene; V was cut back by 3 bases and J by 7 bases. This CDR3 is 14 amino acids long. The CDR3 DNA follows: TGTGCCAGCAGCGCTAGCGGGGGGGTTAATGAGCAGTTCTTC. Translated, it gives CASSASGGVNEQFF.

The V call is TRBV28, the J call TRBJ2-1, with 8 positions matching TRBD2. CDR1 MDHEN and CDR2 SYDVKM come from the germline V gene. The CDR3 has 14 amino acids. With V trimmed by 3 bases and J by 6 bases, 4 bases remained unmatched. CDR3 bases: TGTGCCAGCAGTTTCCGAGGGACTAGCAATGAGCAGTTCTTC. It is translated as CASSFRGTSNEQFF.

The rearrangement uses TRBV10-3 and TRBJ1-5, with 7 bases matching TRBD1. V trimming: 8 bases; J trimming: 4 bases; junction bases outside the gene matches: 8. CDR1 and CDR2 (germline): ENHRY, SYGVKD. The CDR3 sequence is 14 residues long. CDR3 in amino acids: CAIGTGTENQPQHF. The CDR3, as DNA: TGTGCCATCGGAACCGGGACAGAAAATCAGCCCCAGCATTTT.

The chain combines TRBV11-2 with TRBJ2-5, with D perhaps matching TRBD1 (6 bases). Per the germline V gene, CDR1 is SGHAT and CDR2 is FQNNGV. The CDR3 sequence is 15 residues long. Trimming took off 6 bases at V and 1 base at J, with 15 bases between the two ends. CDR3 sequence: CASSANTGLQETQYF. The CDR3 nucleotides read TGTGCCAGCAGTGCTAATACAGGGCTCCAAGAGACCCAGTACTTC.

The chain combines TRBV29-1 with TRBJ2-7, with TRBD1 as a possible D gene (5 bases). The V and J ends lost 7 bases and 6 bases respectively, with 16 bases between them. Germline values: CDR1 SQVTM, CDR2 ANQGSEA. The CDR3 is 12 amino acids. The CDR3 is CSASSYRSEQYF. The CDR3 DNA sequence: TGCAGCGCCAGCTCCTACAGGAGCGAGCAGTACTTC.

This clone was seen once. The CDR3 DNA is TGTGCCAGCAGCTCTTTCGGGGAGCAGTTCTTC. As protein: CASSSFGEQFF. This chain joins TRBV7-6 and TRBJ2-1; D remains ambiguous. Trimming left V 4 bases short and J 10 bases short, with 8 bases between. This CDR3 has 11 amino acids. Germline V CDR1 and CDR2: SGHVS, FNYEAQ.

Regarding this clone: The same CDR3 also results from other DNA sequences found in this sample. The V call is TRBV7-3, the J call TRBJ1-1; unclear D gene. V was clipped by 2 bases and J by 5 bases, with 9 bases between them. The CDR3 is 13 residues long. Germline CDR1 SGHTA, CDR2 FQGTGA. The CDR3 region is CASSLGGGTEAFF. The CDR3 nucleotides read TGTGCCAGCAGCTTAGGAGGAGGGACTGAAGCTTTCTTT.